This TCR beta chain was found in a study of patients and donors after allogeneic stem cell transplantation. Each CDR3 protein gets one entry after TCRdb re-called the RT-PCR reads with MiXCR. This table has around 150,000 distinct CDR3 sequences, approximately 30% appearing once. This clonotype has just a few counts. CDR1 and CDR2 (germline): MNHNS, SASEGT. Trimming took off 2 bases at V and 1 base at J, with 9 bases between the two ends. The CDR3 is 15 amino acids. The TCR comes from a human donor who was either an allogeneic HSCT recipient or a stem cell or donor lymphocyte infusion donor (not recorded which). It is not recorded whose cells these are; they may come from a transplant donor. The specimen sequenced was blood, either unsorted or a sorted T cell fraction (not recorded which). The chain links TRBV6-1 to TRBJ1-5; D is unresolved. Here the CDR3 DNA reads TGTGCCAGCAGTGAACGAAGGGCGAGCAATCAGCCCCAGCATTTT. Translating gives CASSERRASNQPQHF.